These 32 T cell receptor beta chains were all obtained from the same sample, sequenced in a study of regulatory T cells in long-lasting Graves disease. TCR beta libraries were built with iRepertoire HTBI primers and Arm-PCR of CDR3 regions. One entry per CDR3 protein, called by TCRdb with MiXCR from the multiplex PCR reads. This table has roughly 360,000 distinct CDR3 sequences, 10% to 15% appearing once. Stated time point: newly diagnosed GD, antithyroid drugs for less than 3 months. Isolated PBMC RNA provided the starting material for the TCR library. These same records also appear under a second study, on T cells in Graves' hyperthyroidism and ophthalmopathy.

Specimen: peripheral blood mononuclear cells (PBMCs), collected at new diagnosis, from a patient treated with antithyroid drugs. The receptor set was obtained from a woman aged 18-29 years with Graves disease.

Of note for this clonotype: A much bigger clone sits one base away, suggesting this may be a read error. As the CDR3 is not closed by the conserved phenylalanine or tryptophan, this likely results from a read error. Because the CDR3's place on the DNA is in doubt, the DNA is left out and the CDR3 is given as listed by TCRdb. This chain uses TRBV27 with TRBJ2-7; TRBD2 is the table's D call and was not checked against the DNA. From its first to its last residue, the CDR3 has 13 amino acids. Per germline, CDR1 MNHEY and CDR2 SMNVEV (reference sequence). CDR3 residues: CASGPGLAGGEYL.

The chain has TRBV6-2 or TRBV6-3 and TRBJ1-5; D gene ambiguous. CDR1 is MNHEY, CDR2 SVGEGT, per germline. The germline V and J ends were trimmed by 2 bases and 5 bases, with 4 bases remaining between them. This CDR3 has 12 amino acids. CDR3 in amino acids: CASSYADQPQHF. The CDR3 nucleotides are TGTGCCAGCAGTTACGCGGATCAGCCCCAGCATTTT.

The J gene is TRBJ2-1, the V gene TRBV20-1; D is possibly TRBD2 (6 bases). Germline V CDR1 and CDR2: DFQATT, SNEGSKA (reference sequence). The CDR3 covers 16 residues. With 5 bases removed from V and 0 bases from J, the gap between germline ends came to 17 bases. The CDR3 here is CSAPLFRGSSYNEQFF. CDR3 nucleotides: TGCAGTGCTCCCTTATTCCGGGGGAGCTCCTACAATGAGCAGTTCTTC.

This clonotype was detected ten times or more. The chain uses TRBV29-1 and TRBJ2-1; D is ambiguous. Germline CDR1 SQVTM, CDR2 ANQGSEA. Trimming cost V 5 bases and J 6 bases, with 5 bases left between them. The CDR3 covers 10 residues. The CDR3 region is CSVHVNEQFF. The CDR3 DNA reads TGCAGCGTTCACGTCAATGAGCAGTTCTTC.

This clonotype was found many times. The V gene is TRBV12-3 or TRBV12-4, the J gene TRBJ2-3, with a tentative D call TRBD2 (7 bases). Trimming left V 3 bases short and J 8 bases short, with 9 bases between. The CDR3 length is 12 residues. The CDR3 sequence: CASSLAGATQYF. The CDR3 DNA follows: TGTGCCAGCAGTTTGGCGGGGGCTACGCAGTATTTT.

This clonotype has ten or more counts. V and J are TRBV4-3 and TRBJ2-7; D not resolved. V gave up 3 bases and J gave up 6 bases, with 24 bases separating them. Germline values: CDR1 LGHNA, CDR2 YSLEER. CDR3 length equals 17 residues. CDR3 DNA: TGCGCCAGCAGCCAGGGGATGGGGTTAGGACCGAAAGGCGAGCAGTACTTC. Translating it yields CASSQGMGLGPKGEQYF.

This rearrangement joins TRBV7-2 to TRBJ2-4; a weak D match, TRBD1 (6 bases). In germline, CDR1 is SGHTA, CDR2 FQGNSA. CDR3 length: 12 amino acids. V shed 3 bases and J shed 8 bases, with 8 bases lying between them. The CDR3 DNA is TGTGCCAGCAGCTTGGGGGCTGACATTCAGTACTTC. This translates into CASSLGADIQYF. Drawing the rest from reference TRBV7-2 and TRBJ2-4, the complete variable domain is GAGVSQSPSNKVTEKGKDVELRCDPISGHTALYWYRQSLGQGLEFLIYFQGNSAPDKSGLPSDRFSAERTGGSVSTLTIQRTQQEDSAVYLCASSLGADIQYFGAGTRLSVL.

Many counts were recorded for this clonotype. The chain is built from TRBV20-1 and TRBJ1-1, with D maybe TRBD1 (6 bases). Looked up from germline, CDR1 is DFQATT and CDR2 is SNEGSKA (reference sequence). This CDR3 is 14 amino acids long. The V end lost 1 base, the J end lost 5 bases, and 14 bases lay between the germline ends. CDR3 nucleotide sequence: TGCAGTGCTAGAGGAGGGGGTGGCGGAACTGAAGCTTTCTTT. Translated: CSARGGGGGTEAFF.

The chain recombines TRBV20-1 with TRBJ2-1; no clear D. Trimming stripped 0 bases from V and 2 bases from J, with 17 bases between. The length of the CDR3 is 17 residues. The germline V gene has CDR1 DFQATT and CDR2 SNEGSKA (reference sequence). CDR3 region: CSARDPVEFPTYNEQFF. Written as DNA, the CDR3 is TGCAGTGCTAGAGATCCCGTTGAATTCCCCACCTACAATGAGCAGTTCTTC.

This clonotype came up many times. The gene calls are TRBV27 and TRBJ1-1, with 8 nucleotides matching TRBD1. This CDR3 comprises 16 residues. The junction had 10 bases not matched to a gene; V was cut back by 0 bases and J by 7 bases. Germline lookup yields CDR1 MNHEY and CDR2 SMNVEV (reference sequence). The CDR3 DNA is TGTGCCAGCAGTTTATCATGGCAGGGGGCGCGTAATGAAGCTTTCTTT. Protein product: CASSLSWQGARNEAFF.

This clonotype was detected a few times. The CDR3 nucleotides read TGTGCCAGCTTTGGAGGGGGACTGCTTGCGGGAGGCACTGAAGCTTTCTTT. It encodes CASFGGGLLAGGTEAFF. The chain recombines TRBV6-1 with TRBJ1-1, with a weak D call TRBD1 (6 bases). The V gene lost 8 bases and the J gene lost 4 bases, with 26 bases spanning the gap. CDR1 is MNHNS, CDR2 SASEGT, per germline. The CDR3 sequence is 17 residues long.

At least ten counts were recorded for this clonotype. V usage is TRBV12-3 or TRBV12-4 and J usage is TRBJ2-5; TRBD1 aligns across 8 bases. There are 15 residues in the CDR3. The junction had 9 bases not matched to a gene; V was cut back by 4 bases and J by 5 bases. The DNA of the CDR3 is TGTGCCAGCAGTTCCGGACAGGGCAGTCTGGAGACCCAGTACTTC. Translating it yields CASSSGQGSLETQYF.

This clonotype was counted a few times. The chain has TRBV20-1 and TRBJ1-2, with a weak D call TRBD1 (5 bases). The CDR3 loop spans 14 amino acids. V lost 2 bases and J lost 4, with 14 bases in between. Germline lookup yields CDR1 DFQATT and CDR2 SNEGSKA (reference sequence). CDR3 residues: CSARYRILSYGYTF. The CDR3 nucleotides are TGCAGTGCTAGATACAGGATTCTTTCCTATGGCTACACCTTC.

This clonotype was counted at least ten times. CDR3 sequence: CASKEQENTGELFF. In DNA, the CDR3 is TGTGCCAGCAAGGAACAGGAGAACACCGGGGAGCTGTTTTTT. The chain joins TRBV2 to TRBJ2-2; D perhaps matches TRBD1 (5 bases). The CDR3 loop spans 14 amino acids. The germline CDR1 and CDR2 sequences are SNHLY and FYNNEI. V lost 7 bases to trimming and J lost 1 base, with 10 bases between them.

For this clonotype: Only one base separates this from a far larger clonotype, so it likely reflects a read error. V gene TRBV18 combines with J gene TRBJ2-1; 7 bases match TRBD1. Germline lookup yields CDR1 KGHSH and CDR2 LQKENI. Trimming at V came to 2 bases and at J to 10 bases, leaving 5 bases not matched to a gene. CDR3 length: 13 residues. The CDR3 sequence is CASSPRGRDEQFF. The CDR3 DNA reads as TGTGCCAGCTCACCAAGGGGGCGCGACGAGCAGTTCTTC.

Ten or more counts support this clonotype. The genes are TRBV2 and TRBJ2-3, with D perhaps given as TRBD1 or TRBD2 (7 bases each). V lost 7 bases, J lost 1 base, and 15 bases lay in between. CDR3 size: 15 residues. The germline V gene has CDR1 SNHLY and CDR2 FYNNEI. CDR3 nucleotides: TGTGCCAGCAAGGGAGGGGGCGTCCGCACAGATACGCAGTATTTT. This codes for CASKGGGVRTDTQYF.

In this sample, this clonotype turned up many times. The chain joins TRBV12-3 or TRBV12-4 to TRBJ1-1; perhaps TRBD1 as D (6 bases). The CDR3 length is 17 residues. V was pared by 6 bases and J by 1 base, with 21 bases between. The CDR3 DNA is TGTGCCAGCAGCCCGGAGGGGCCGGGACACCCGAACACTGAAGCTTTCTTT. Translating it yields CASSPEGPGHPNTEAFF.

This clonotype was seen ten or more times. The chain uses TRBV27 and TRBJ2-7; D gene unclear. This CDR3 has 12 amino acids. Germline CDR1 reads MNHEY; CDR2 reads SMNVEV (reference sequence). The V end lost 7 bases, the J end lost 5 bases, and 12 bases lay between the germline ends. The CDR3 DNA reads as TGTGCCAGCATCCAACCCCCCAACGAGCAGTACTTC. This sequence encodes CASIQPPNEQYF.

In this sample, this clonotype turned up many times. The rearrangement links TRBV20-1 to TRBJ1-2; tentatively, D is TRBD1 (6 bases). This CDR3 has 13 residues. Germline CDR1 and CDR2: DFQATT and SNEGSKA (reference sequence). V gave up 7 bases and J gave up 7 bases, with 19 bases separating them. CDR3 DNA: TGCAGTGGAGGGGGTGGTTTGGCGGGTGGCTACACCTTC. Amino acids: CSGGGGLAGGYTF.

This clonotype was observed many times. The chain links TRBV2 to TRBJ1-1; no firm D call. CDR3 length: 11 amino acids. V lost 6 bases to trimming and J lost 10 bases, with 12 bases between them. Germline CDR1 SNHLY, CDR2 FYNNEI. CDR3 region: CASSADVGAFF. In nucleotides, the CDR3 is TGTGCCAGCAGCGCCGATGTAGGAGCTTTCTTT.

This clonotype was recorded only once. The rearrangement joins TRBV29-1 to TRBJ2-3, with TRBD2 as a possible D gene (5 bases). V was pared by 7 bases and J by 2 bases, with 13 bases between. Germline lookup yields CDR1 SQVTM and CDR2 ANQGSEA. The CDR3 length is 13 residues. This CDR3 is CSAGVSYTDTQYF. DNA for the CDR3: TGCAGCGCCGGGGTCAGCTACACAGATACGCAGTATTTT.

This clonotype was recorded many times. The chain is built from TRBV5-6 and TRBJ1-4; no clear D gene. CDR3 length: 13 amino acids. In germline, CDR1 is SGHDT, CDR2 YYEEEE. V lost 1 base and J lost 7, with 8 bases in between. This chain's CDR3 is CASSLPVGEKLFF. In DNA form, the CDR3 reads TGTGCCAGCAGCTTGCCGGTGGGTGAAAAACTGTTTTTT. Filled out from reference TRBV5-6 and TRBJ1-4, the complete variable domain reads DAGVTQSPTHLIKTRGQQVTLRCSPKSGHDTVSWYQQALGQGPQFIFQYYEEEERQRGNFPDRFSGHQFPNYSSELNVNALLLGDSALYLCASSLPVGEKLFFGSGTQLSVL.

The chain carries TRBV28 and TRBJ2-1, with a weak D call TRBD2 (6 bases). Trimming stripped 11 bases from V and 4 bases from J, with 12 bases between. Looked up from germline, CDR1 is MDHEN and CDR2 is SYDVKM. The CDR3 contains 12 residues. CDR3 amino acids: CAYGRGYNEQFF. The CDR3 coding sequence is TGTGCCTATGGGCGGGGATACAATGAGCAGTTCTTC. The full variable domain, completed using reference TRBV28 and TRBJ2-1, is DVKVTQSSRYLVKRTGEKVFLECVQDMDHENMFWYRQDPGLGLRLIYFSYDVKMKEKGDIPEGYSVSREKKERFSLILESASTNQTSMYLCAYGRGYNEQFFGPGTRLTVL.

The sample holds many counts of this clonotype. The chain is built from TRBV20-1 and TRBJ2-1, with 9 bases aligning to TRBD2. The trim removed 3 bases at V and 4 bases at J, leaving 4 bases unmatched. The CDR3 length is 14 residues. The germline V gene encodes CDR1 DFQATT and CDR2 SNEGSKA (reference sequence). CDR3 coding DNA: TGCAGTGCTAGCGGCGGGGGGGCATACAATGAGCAGTTCTTC. Residues: CSASGGGAYNEQFF.

This clonotype was counted many times. The chain couples TRBV7-3 to TRBJ1-1; D gene ambiguous. V shed 1 base and J shed 10 bases, with 1 base lying between them. The germline CDR1 and CDR2 sequences are SGHTA and FQGTGA. The CDR3 length is 9 residues. The CDR3 reads CASSLIAFF. DNA for the CDR3: TGTGCCAGCAGCTTAATAGCTTTCTTT.

This clonotype appeared many times. J is TRBJ2-4 and V is TRBV20-1; the D gene is possibly TRBD1 (5 bases). V lost 3 bases, J lost 0 bases, and 12 bases lay in between. CDR1 and CDR2 (germline): DFQATT, SNEGSKA (reference sequence). The CDR3 length is 15 residues. The CDR3 is CSARNRRLAKNIQYF. The CDR3 bases are TGCAGTGCTAGGAACAGGAGATTAGCCAAAAACATTCAGTACTTC.

This clonotype was found many times. The chain couples TRBV27 to TRBJ2-7; D gene ambiguous. V dropped 5 bases and J dropped 2 bases, with 13 bases sitting between them. The CDR3 length is 14 residues. Germline loops: CDR1 MNHEY, CDR2 SMNVEV (reference sequence). The chain's CDR3 is CASSLGYSPYEQYF. DNA for the CDR3: TGTGCCAGCAGTCTCGGGTATTCTCCCTACGAGCAGTACTTC.

This clonotype was seen more than once but under ten times. The chain has TRBV29-1 and TRBJ2-1; TRBD1 agrees at 7 bases. The CDR3 totals 13 residues. Trimming took 5 bases from V and 3 from J; bases not matched to a gene: 4. Germline-derived CDR1 and CDR2 are SQVTM and ANQGSEA. The CDR3 DNA reads TGCAGCGTTCAGGGGGATCTCTACAATGAGCAGTTCTTC. As protein: CSVQGDLYNEQFF.

The V and J genes are TRBV20-1 and TRBJ1-3; 11 positions agree with TRBD1. CDR1 and CDR2 from the germline V gene are DFQATT and SNEGSKA (reference sequence). V trimming: 3 bases; J trimming: 4 bases; junction bases outside the gene matches: 5. The CDR3 extends over 15 amino acids. CDR3 bases: TGCAGTGCTAGCGGGACAGGGGGGTTAGGAAACACCATATATTTT. This gives the protein CSASGTGGLGNTIYF.

This clonotype was detected ten times or more. This chain connects TRBV6-1 to TRBJ2-7; 9 nucleotides line up with TRBD1. With 6 bases clipped from V and 1 base from J, the junction kept 1 base outside the gene matches. The germline V gene has CDR1 MNHNS and CDR2 SASEGT. The CDR3 consists of 13 residues. The CDR3: CASRGTGSYEQYF. DNA for the CDR3: TGTGCCAGCAGGGGGACAGGGTCCTACGAGCAGTACTTC.

Comment on this clonotype: Since a much larger clone is just one base distant, this may be a read error. The CDR3 does not close with the conserved phenylalanine or tryptophan, likely indicating a read error. The CDR3 DNA reads TGCGCCAGCAGCTTGGCTGGCAGGGGAGAAGAGCAGTTCCTC. Protein sequence: CASSLAGRGEEQFL. The V call is TRBV5-1, the J call TRBJ2-1; possible D gene TRBD1, 6 bases. The germline V and J ends were trimmed by 0 bases and 10 bases, with 14 bases remaining between them. Looked up from germline, CDR1 is SGHRS and CDR2 is YFSETQ. The CDR3 is 14 amino acids.

This clonotype was seen at least ten times. This chain uses TRBV3-1 with TRBJ2-7; 10 bases align to TRBD1. The CDR3 is 15 amino acids. After removal of 4 bases from V and 1 base from J, the junction contained 4 bases not matched to a gene. Germline assignment: CDR1 LGHDT and CDR2 YNNKEL (reference sequence). The chain's CDR3 is CASSPRDRGSYEQYF. In nucleotides, the CDR3 is TGTGCCAGCAGCCCCCGGGACAGGGGATCCTACGAGCAGTACTTC.